The clone carrying this T cell receptor beta chain appeared a few times. No antigen is known for it. The sample belongs to a study of T cells in Graves' hyperthyroidism and ophthalmopathy. Germline V gene sequence: CDR1 SGHDN, CDR2 FVKESK. V dropped 0 bases and J dropped 6; count of bases not matched to a gene: 7. CDR3 length: 17 amino acids. The CDR3 regions of TCR beta were amplified from RNA transcripts. First-round RT-PCR with HTBI primers amplified the TCR CDR3 region. TCRdb called the multiplex PCR reads again in MiXCR, with one record for every CDR3 protein. The data contain fewer than 300,000 distinct CDR3 sequences, roughly 15% of them seen just once; the ten biggest clones take up 30%. Study-wide findings and caveats: The authors' 13 V-J model separated ophthalmopathy from stable hyperthyroidism.

The study excluded patients with uncontrolled infection, other autoimmune disease, pregnancy or lactation. Diagnosis relied on clinical symptoms, serum thyroxine and TRAb, thyroid ultrasound and orbital computed tomography. The V call is TRBV14, the J call TRBJ2-1; 11 bases match TRBD2. This sequence originates from a woman in her fifties or sixties with Graves' hyperthyroidism that later progressed to Graves' ophthalmopathy. Input material: blood. Here the CDR3 DNA reads TGTGCCAGCAGCCAAGATAGGGGGACTAGCGGCCCCAATGAGCAGTTCTTC. It is translated as CASSQDRGTSGPNEQFF.